A selection of T cell receptor beta chains follows, all from one sample in a study of T cell changes during pregnancy in multiple sclerosis. Some clones are missing from TCRdb's copy, which holds only in-frame ones; the method was immunoSEQ multiplex PCR. The table shows about 62,000 clones, with 70% to 90% occurring only once. The sample here was peripheral blood, taken in the first trimester of pregnancy. The receptor set was obtained from a female donor with multiple sclerosis, enrolled in a pregnancy study. Each CDR3 is given with its conserved first and last residue. D genes are given only for firm matches. Clone size is stated in some rows and not others, as once, few, many or a class when expanded.

abundance	j_gene	v_gene	d_gene	CDR3nt	CDR3aa
.	TRBJ1-5	TRBV4-3	.	TGCGCCAGCAGCCAAGAGAGTTCGGATCAGCCCCAGCATTTT	CASSQESSDQPQHF
.	TRBJ2-3	TRBV19	.	TGTGCCAGTAGTATCGGGTTATCCACAGATACGCAGTATTTT	CASSIGLSTDTQYF
.	TRBJ2-7	TRBV23-1	TRBD2	TGCGCCAGCAGCCGCCGGGGGGAAGCCGGAAGGTACGAGCAGTACTTC	CASSRRGEAGRYEQYF
.	TRBJ2-3	TRBV9	.	TGTGCCAGCAGCGTAGTTCCGTGGCTCACAGATACGCAGTATTTT	CASSVVPWLTDTQYF
.	TRBJ2-7	TRBV5-1	.	TGCGCCAGCAGCTTGGCCCTAAGACAGAGCTCCTACGAGCAGTACTTC	CASSLALRQSSYEQYF
.	TRBJ1-5	TRBV19	TRBD1	TGTGCCAGTAGTTCGGGACAGTTGAGAGGGGTCAATCAGCCCCAGCATTTT	CASSSGQLRGVNQPQHF
.	TRBJ1-1	TRBV28	.	TGTGCCAGCAGTCTTCGACAGTTAAGGAGGAACACTGAAGCTTTCTTT	CASSLRQLRRNTEAFF
.	TRBJ1-2	TRBV7-6	TRBD1	TGTGCCAGCAGGGCAGGGGGCGCGGAGGGCTACACCTTC	CASRAGGAEGYTF
.	TRBJ1-1	TRBV7-7	.	TGTGCCAGCAGCCCTCCTCGCAGGGTATCGCCCCCGAACACTGAAGCTTTCTTT	CASSPPRRVSPPNTEAFF
.	TRBJ2-1	TRBV7-2	TRBD2	TGTGCCAGCAGCTCCGGACTAGCGGTGTTTGCAGGCAATGAGCAGTTCTTC	CASSSGLAVFAGNEQFF
.	TRBJ2-3	TRBV7-2	TRBD2	TGTGCCAGCAGCTTTGGGGGAGGGGGCACAGATACGCAGTATTTT	CASSFGGGGTDTQYF
.	TRBJ1-5	TRBV21-1	.	TGTGCCAGCAGCAAATGTATACAGGCCGATAGCAATCAGCCCCAGCATTTT	CASSKCIQADSNQPQHF
.	TRBJ2-5	TRBV7-2	.	TGTGCCAGCAGTCTAGCTAGGACCTATTCAAAGACCCAGTACTTC	CASSLARTYSKTQYF
.	TRBJ1-5	TRBV6-6	.	TGTGCCAGCAGGATAAGGGGGAGGGGTCAGCCCCAGCATTTT	CASRIRGRGQPQHF
.	TRBJ2-7	TRBV5-1	.	TGCGCCAGCAGCCTATATACGGGGGACTACGAGCAGTACTTC	CASSLYTGDYEQYF
.	TRBJ1-3	TRBV7-6	.	TGTGCCAGCAGCTTAGGTCGGAGCTCTGGAAACACCATATATTTT	CASSLGRSSGNTIYF
once	TRBJ1-2	TRBV19	.	TGTGCCAGTAGTCTCCCGGACAGTAACTATGGCTACACCTTC	CASSLPDSNYGYTF
.	TRBJ2-1	TRBV7-9	TRBD2	TGTGCCAGCACCCATCGCGGGAGCTCCTACAATGAGCAGTTCTTC	CASTHRGSSYNEQFF
medium-sized	TRBJ1-1	TRBV6-4	TRBD1	TGTGCCAGCAGTGATGGACAGGAGAACACTGAAGCTTTCTTT	CASSDGQENTEAFF
few	TRBJ1-1	TRBV5-1	TRBD1	TGCGCCAGCAGCTCACTCGGACAGGGGGTGAGGGAAGCTTTCTTT	CASSSLGQGVREAFF
.	TRBJ2-1	TRBV28	TRBD1	TGTGCCAGCAGTTCGGCAGGGGGCGCGGTCAATGAGCAGTTCTTC	CASSSAGGAVNEQFF
.	TRBJ2-5	TRBV6-5	TRBD2	TGTGCCAGCAGTTCCCGCGGGAGCGGGGGCTGGGAGACCCAGTACTTC	CASSSRGSGGWETQYF
once	TRBJ1-2	TRBV14	.	TGTGCCAGCAGCCCCGGGGGGGGCTATGGCTACACCTTC	CASSPGGGYGYTF
once	TRBJ2-1	TRBV5-1	.	TGCGCCAGCAGCTTGGCCCAGGGGCTTTATTACAATGAGCAGTTCTTC	CASSLAQGLYYNEQFF
once	TRBJ1-2	TRBV11-2	.	TGTGCCAGCAGCTTATGGGCCCGGCCCTCCGGCTACACCTTC	CASSLWARPSGYTF
.	TRBJ1-1	TRBV6-5	TRBD1	TGTGCCAGCAATGGACAGGGGCGAGGGAGAGCTTTCTTT	CASNGQGRGRAFF
.	TRBJ2-1	TRBV5-6	TRBD1	TGTGCCAGCAGCCCCCTAAGAGGGGGCGAGGTCGATGAGCAGTTCTTC	CASSPLRGGEVDEQFF
.	TRBJ2-5	TRBV30	.	TGTGCCTGGAGTGTCAGGGATGAGACCCAGTACTTC	CAWSVRDETQYF
.	TRBJ2-4	TRBV5-1	.	TGCGCCAGCAGCTTGGGGACAGCATTTTTAGCCAAAAACATTCAGTACTTC	CASSLGTAFLAKNIQYF
once	TRBJ1-2	TRBV6-5	.	TGTGCCAGCAGTTACTCGGACAGACACTATGGCTACACCTTC	CASSYSDRHYGYTF
large	TRBJ2-7	TRBV19	TRBD1	TGTGCCAGTAGTATAGCGGGACAGGGCTACGAGCAGTACTTC	CASSIAGQGYEQYF
.	TRBJ1-1	TRBV19	.	TGTGCCAGTAGTGTCCAGGTGAACACTGAAGCTTTCTTT	CASSVQVNTEAFF
.	TRBJ1-2	TRBV9	TRBD1	TGTGCCAGCAGCGTAGATTCAGGGACAGGGGGCTATGGCTACACCTTC	CASSVDSGTGGYGYTF
.	TRBJ2-3	TRBV6-4	.	TGTGCCAGCACCGACGGGCCCGGAGGTCCAGATACGCAGTATTTT	CASTDGPGGPDTQYF
.	TRBJ2-5	TRBV11-2	TRBD2	TGTGCCAGCAGCTTAAGCACTAGCGCAGAGACCCAGTACTTC	CASSLSTSAETQYF
.	TRBJ1-1	TRBV13	.	TGTGCCAGCAGCTTAGGTAGGGGCAGCACTGAAGCTTTCTTT	CASSLGRGSTEAFF
.	TRBJ1-5	TRBV6-1	TRBD1	TGTGCCAGCAGTGAAAGCTGGGGGACAGGGGGCTATCAGCCCCAGCATTTT	CASSESWGTGGYQPQHF
.	TRBJ1-2	TRBV5-8	.	TGTGCCAGCAGCTTGGAGAGGAAGGACTACTATGGCTACACCTTC	CASSLERKDYYGYTF
once	TRBJ2-5	TRBV30	.	TGTGCCTGGAGTGTAGGGGAAGAGACCCAGTACTTC	CAWSVGEETQYF
.	TRBJ1-1	TRBV11-2	.	TGTGCCAGCAGCTTGCGACCGGGGTCGGCTGAAGCTTTCTTT	CASSLRPGSAEAFF
once	TRBJ2-7	TRBV29-1	TRBD2	TGCAGCGTTTCGGAGGATAGCGGGGGGCTCCGATCCGCCTACGAGCAGTACTTC	CSVSEDSGGLRSAYEQYF
.	TRBJ1-3	TRBV7-3	TRBD1	TGTGCCAGCAGCGAATCAGGGGGCTTCGGAAACACCATATATTTT	CASSESGGFGNTIYF
.	TRBJ1-3	TRBV6-1	.	TGTGCCAGCAGTGCCGGAACAGCCACCTCTGGAAACACCATATATTTT	CASSAGTATSGNTIYF
once	TRBJ1-3	TRBV9	TRBD1	TGTGCCAGCAGCGTCCACCCCAGGGGGCAAGACACCATATATTTT	CASSVHPRGQDTIYF
.	TRBJ1-1	TRBV27	.	TGTGCCAGCAGTTCTCAAGTGACGGGGAACACTGAAGCTTTCTTT	CASSSQVTGNTEAFF